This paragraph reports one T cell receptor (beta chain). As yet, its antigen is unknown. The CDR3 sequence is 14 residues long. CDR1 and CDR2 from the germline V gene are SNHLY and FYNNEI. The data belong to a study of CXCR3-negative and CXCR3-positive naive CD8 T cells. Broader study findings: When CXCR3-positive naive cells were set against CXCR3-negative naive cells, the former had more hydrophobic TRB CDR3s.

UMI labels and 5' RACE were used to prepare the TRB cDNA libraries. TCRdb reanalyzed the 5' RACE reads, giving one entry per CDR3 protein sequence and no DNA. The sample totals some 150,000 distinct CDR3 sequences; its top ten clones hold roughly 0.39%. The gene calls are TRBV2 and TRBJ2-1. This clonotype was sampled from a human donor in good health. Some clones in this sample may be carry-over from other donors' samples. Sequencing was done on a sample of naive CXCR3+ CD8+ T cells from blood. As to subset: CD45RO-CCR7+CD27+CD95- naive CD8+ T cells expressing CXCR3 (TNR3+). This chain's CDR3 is CASSAAGEDNEQFF.